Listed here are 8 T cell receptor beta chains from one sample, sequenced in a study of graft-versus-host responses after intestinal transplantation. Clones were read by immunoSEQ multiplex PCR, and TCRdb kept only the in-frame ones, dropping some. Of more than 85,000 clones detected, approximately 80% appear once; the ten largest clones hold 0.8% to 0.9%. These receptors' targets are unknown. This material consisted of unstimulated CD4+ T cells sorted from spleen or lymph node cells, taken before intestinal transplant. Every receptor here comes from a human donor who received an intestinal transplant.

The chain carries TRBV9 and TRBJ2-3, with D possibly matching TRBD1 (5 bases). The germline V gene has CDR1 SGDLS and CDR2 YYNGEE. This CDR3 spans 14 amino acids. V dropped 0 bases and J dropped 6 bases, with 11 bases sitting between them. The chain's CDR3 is CASSVGSSGDTQYF. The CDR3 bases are TGTGCCAGCAGCGTAGGATCCTCAGGGGATACGCAGTATTTT.

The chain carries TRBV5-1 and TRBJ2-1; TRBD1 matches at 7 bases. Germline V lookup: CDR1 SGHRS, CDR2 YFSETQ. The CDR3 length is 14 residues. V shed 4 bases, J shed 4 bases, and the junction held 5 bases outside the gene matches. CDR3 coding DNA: TGCGCCAGCAGCCCAGGACAGGAGTACAATGAGCAGTTCTTC. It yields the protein CASSPGQEYNEQFF.

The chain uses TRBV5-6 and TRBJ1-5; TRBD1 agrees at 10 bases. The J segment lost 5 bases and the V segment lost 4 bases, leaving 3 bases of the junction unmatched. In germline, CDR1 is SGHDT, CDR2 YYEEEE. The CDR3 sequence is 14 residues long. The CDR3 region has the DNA TGTGCCAGCAGCACCGGGACAGGGGATCAGCCCCAGCATTTT. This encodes CASSTGTGDQPQHF.

The CDR3 spells CASSPYTGELFF. The CDR3 DNA follows: TGTGCCAGCTCACCCTACACCGGGGAGCTGTTTTTT. The chain employs TRBV18 and TRBJ2-2; no definite D call. CDR1 is KGHSH, CDR2 LQKENI, per germline. Deletions cut 3 bases from V and 3 bases from J, with 2 bases between. CDR3 size: 12 residues.

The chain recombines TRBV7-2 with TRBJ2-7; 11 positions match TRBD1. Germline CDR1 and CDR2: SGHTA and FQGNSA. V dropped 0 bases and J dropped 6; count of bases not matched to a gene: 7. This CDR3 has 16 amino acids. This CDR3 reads CASSLALGTGGGEQYF. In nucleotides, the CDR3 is TGTGCCAGCAGCTTAGCCTTGGGGACAGGGGGGGGCGAGCAGTACTTC.

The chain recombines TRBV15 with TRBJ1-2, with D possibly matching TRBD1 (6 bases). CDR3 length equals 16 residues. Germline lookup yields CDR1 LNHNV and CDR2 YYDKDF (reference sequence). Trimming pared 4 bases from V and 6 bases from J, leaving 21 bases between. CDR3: CATSMKISGAGDGYTF. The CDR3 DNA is TGTGCCACCAGCATGAAGATTTCAGGGGCGGGGGATGGCTACACCTTC.

CDR3 DNA: TGTGCCAGCAGCTTTCGGGACAGCGCCCTATCTGGCGGCTACACCTTC. This encodes CASSFRDSALSGGYTF. The rearrangement joins TRBV28 to TRBJ1-2, with TRBD1 matching over 7 bases. Per the germline V gene, CDR1 is MDHEN and CDR2 is SYDVKM. V lost 6 bases and J lost 8; bases outside the gene matches: 18. The CDR3 consists of 16 residues.

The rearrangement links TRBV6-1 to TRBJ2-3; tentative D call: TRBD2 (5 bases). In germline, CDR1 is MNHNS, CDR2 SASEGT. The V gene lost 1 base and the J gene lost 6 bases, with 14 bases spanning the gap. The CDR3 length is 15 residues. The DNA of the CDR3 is TGTGCCAGCAGTGAAGTGGGATCCCGGGGTGATACGCAGTATTTT. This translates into CASSEVGSRGDTQYF.